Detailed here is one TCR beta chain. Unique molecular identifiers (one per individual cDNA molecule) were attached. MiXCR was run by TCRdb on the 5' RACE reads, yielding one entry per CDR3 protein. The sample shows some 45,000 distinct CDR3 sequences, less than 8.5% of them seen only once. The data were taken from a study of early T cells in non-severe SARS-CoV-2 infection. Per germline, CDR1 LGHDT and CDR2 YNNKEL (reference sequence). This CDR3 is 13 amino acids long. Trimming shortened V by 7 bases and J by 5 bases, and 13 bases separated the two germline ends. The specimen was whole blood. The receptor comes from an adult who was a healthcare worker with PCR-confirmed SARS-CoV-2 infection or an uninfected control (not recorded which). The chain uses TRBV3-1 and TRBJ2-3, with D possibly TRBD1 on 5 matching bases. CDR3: CASNQGLGDTQYF. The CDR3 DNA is TGTGCCAGCAACCAGGGATTGGGAGATACGCAGTATTTT.